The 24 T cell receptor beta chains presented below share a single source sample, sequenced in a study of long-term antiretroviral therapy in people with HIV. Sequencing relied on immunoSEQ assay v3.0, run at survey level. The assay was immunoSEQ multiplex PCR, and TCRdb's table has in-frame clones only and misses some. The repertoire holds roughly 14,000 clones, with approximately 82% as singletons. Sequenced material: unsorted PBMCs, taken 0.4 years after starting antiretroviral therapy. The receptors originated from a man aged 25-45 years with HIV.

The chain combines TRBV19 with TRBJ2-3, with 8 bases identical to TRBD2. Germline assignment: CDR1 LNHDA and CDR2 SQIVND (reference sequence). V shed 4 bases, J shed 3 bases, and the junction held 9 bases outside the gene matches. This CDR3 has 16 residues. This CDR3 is CASSTTAGVVTDTQYF. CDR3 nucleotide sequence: TGTGCCAGTAGTACCACAGCGGGAGTAGTAACAGATACGCAGTATTTT.

In DNA form, the CDR3 reads TGTGCCAGCAGTTTTGGGACAGGGGTTTTAGACACCGGGGAGCTGTTTTTT. Translated, it gives CASSFGTGVLDTGELFF. The chain employs TRBV28 and TRBJ2-2; 10 nucleotides agree with TRBD1. The CDR3 has 17 residues. CDR1 and CDR2 from the germline V gene are MDHEN and SYDVKM. V trimming: 3 bases; J trimming: 3 bases; junction bases outside the gene matches: 7. The variable domain in full, completed from reference TRBV28 and TRBJ2-2, reads DVKVTQSSRYLVKRTGEKVFLECVQDMDHENMFWYRQDPGLGLRLIYFSYDVKMKEKGDIPEGYSVSREKKERFSLILESASTNQTSMYLCASSFGTGVLDTGELFFGEGSRLTVL.

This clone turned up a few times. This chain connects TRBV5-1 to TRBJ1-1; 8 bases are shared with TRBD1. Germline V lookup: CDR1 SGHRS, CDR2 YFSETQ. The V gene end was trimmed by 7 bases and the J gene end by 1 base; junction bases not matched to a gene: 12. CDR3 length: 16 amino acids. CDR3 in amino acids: CASGEVDREANTEAFF. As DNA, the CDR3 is TGCGCCAGCGGCGAAGTGGACAGGGAGGCGAACACTGAAGCTTTCTTT.

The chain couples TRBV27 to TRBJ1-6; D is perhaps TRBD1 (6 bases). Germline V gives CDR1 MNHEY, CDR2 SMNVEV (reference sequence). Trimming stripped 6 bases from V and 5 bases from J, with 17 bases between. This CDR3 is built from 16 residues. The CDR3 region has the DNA TGTGCCAGCAGCACCAACGCCGGACAGCATAATTCACCCCTCCACTTT. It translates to CASSTNAGQHNSPLHF.

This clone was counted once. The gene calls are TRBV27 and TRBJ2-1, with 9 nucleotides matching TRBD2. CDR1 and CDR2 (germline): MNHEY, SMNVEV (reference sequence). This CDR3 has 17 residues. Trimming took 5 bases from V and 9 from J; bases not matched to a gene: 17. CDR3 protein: CASSRGGWAGGMGEQFF. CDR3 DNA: TGTGCCAGCAGTCGGGGGGGTTGGGCGGGAGGGATGGGTGAGCAGTTCTTC.

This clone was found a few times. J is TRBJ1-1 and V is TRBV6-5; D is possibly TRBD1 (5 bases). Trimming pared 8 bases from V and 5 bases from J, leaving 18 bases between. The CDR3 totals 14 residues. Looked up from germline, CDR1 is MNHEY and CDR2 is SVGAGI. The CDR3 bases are TGTGCCAGCTTTGCGACAGACTTAGGAACTGAAGCTTTCTTT. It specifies CASFATDLGTEAFF.

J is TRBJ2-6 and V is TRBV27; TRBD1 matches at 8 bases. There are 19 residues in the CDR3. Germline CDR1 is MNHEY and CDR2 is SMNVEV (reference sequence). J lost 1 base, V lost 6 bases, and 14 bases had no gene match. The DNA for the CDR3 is TGTGCCAGCAGCATAGCCCGGGACAGGATTGAATCTGGGGCCAACGTCCTGACTTTC. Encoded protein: CASSIARDRIESGANVLTF.

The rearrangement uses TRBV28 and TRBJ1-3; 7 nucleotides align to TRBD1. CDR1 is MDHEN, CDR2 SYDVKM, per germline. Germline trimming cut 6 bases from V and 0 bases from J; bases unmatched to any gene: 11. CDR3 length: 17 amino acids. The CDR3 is CASRRPGQLVSGNTIYF. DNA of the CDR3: TGTGCCAGCAGGCGACCGGGACAGCTTGTCTCTGGAAACACCATATATTTT.

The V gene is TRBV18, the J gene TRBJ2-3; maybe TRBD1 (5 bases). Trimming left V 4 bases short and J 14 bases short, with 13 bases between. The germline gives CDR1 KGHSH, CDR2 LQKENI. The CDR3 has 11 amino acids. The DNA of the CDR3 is TGTGCCAGCTCACAGGAAAGGGGCCTGTATTTT. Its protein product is CASSQERGLYF.

The CDR3 loop is CASSSSAGGADTQYF. The CDR3, as DNA: TGTGCCAGCAGCTCCTCAGCGGGGGGGGCAGATACGCAGTATTTT. This chain links TRBV7-6 with TRBJ2-3; 10 bases map to TRBD2. This CDR3 region has 15 residues. V shed 4 bases and J 4 bases; nucleotides not matched to a gene: 5. The V gene's germline CDR1 is SGHVS and CDR2 FNYEAQ.

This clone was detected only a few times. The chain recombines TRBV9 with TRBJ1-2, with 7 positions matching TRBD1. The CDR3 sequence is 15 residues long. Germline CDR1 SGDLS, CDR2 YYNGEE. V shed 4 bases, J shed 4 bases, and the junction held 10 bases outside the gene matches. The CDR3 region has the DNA TGTGCCAGCAGCACGCATACAGGGGCGGGCTATGGCTACACCTTC. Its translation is CASSTHTGAGYGYTF.

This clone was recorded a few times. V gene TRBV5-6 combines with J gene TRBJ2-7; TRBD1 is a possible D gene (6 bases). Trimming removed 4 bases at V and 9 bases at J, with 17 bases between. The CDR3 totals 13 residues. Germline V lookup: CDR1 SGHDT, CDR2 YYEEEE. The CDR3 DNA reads TGTGCCAGCAGCAAGGACAGCCCCCTCCGGCAGTACTTC. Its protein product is CASSKDSPLRQYF.

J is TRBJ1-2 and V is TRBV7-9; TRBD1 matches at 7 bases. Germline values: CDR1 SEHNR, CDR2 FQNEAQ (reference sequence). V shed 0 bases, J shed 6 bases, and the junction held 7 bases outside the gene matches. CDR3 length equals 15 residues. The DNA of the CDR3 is TGTGCCAGCAGCTTAGCTGGTACAGGGGCAGATGGCTACACCTTC. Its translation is CASSLAGTGADGYTF.

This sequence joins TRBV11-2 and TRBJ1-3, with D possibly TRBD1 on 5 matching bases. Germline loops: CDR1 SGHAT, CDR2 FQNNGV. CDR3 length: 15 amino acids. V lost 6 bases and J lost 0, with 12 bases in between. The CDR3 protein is CASRSDRLSGNTIYF. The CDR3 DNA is TGTGCCAGCAGATCCGACAGACTCTCTGGAAACACCATATATTTT.

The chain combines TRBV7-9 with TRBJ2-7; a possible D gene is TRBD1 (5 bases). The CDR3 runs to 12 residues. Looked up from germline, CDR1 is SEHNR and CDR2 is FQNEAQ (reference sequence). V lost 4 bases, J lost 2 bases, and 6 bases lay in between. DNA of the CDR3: TGTGCCAGCAGCTCAGGGACCTACGAGCAGTACTTC. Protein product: CASSSGTYEQYF.

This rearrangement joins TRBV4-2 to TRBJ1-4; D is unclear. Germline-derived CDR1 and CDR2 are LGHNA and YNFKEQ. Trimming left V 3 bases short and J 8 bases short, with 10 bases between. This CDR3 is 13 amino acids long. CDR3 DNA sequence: TGTGCCAGCAGCCAGGCCCCGCGGGAAAAACTGTTTTTT. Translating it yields CASSQAPREKLFF.

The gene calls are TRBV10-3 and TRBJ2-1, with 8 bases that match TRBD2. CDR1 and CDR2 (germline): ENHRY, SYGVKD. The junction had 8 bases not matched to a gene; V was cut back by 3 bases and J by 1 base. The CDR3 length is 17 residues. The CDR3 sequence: CAISDPPIAGSYNEQFF. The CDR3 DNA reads TGTGCCATCAGTGACCCCCCTATAGCGGGGTCCTACAATGAGCAGTTCTTC.

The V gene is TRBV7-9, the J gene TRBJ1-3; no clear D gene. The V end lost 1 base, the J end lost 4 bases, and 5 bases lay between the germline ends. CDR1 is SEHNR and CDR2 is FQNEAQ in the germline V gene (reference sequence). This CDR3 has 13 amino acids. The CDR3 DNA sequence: TGTGCCAGCAGCTTAGTAGGGGGAAACACCATATATTTT. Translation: CASSLVGGNTIYF. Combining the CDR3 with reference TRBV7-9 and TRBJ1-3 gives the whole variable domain DTGVSQNPRHKITKRGQNVTFRCDPISEHNRLYWYRQTLGQGPEFLTYFQNEAQLEKSRLLSDRFSAERPKGSFSTLEIQRTEQGDSAMYLCASSLVGGNTIYFGEGSWLTVV.

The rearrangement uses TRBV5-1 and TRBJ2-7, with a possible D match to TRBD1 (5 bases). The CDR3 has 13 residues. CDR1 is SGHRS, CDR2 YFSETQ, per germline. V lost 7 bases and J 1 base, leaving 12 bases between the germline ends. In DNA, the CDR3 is TGCGCCAGCTCCCTCGACAGATCCTACGAGCAGTACTTC. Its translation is CASSLDRSYEQYF.

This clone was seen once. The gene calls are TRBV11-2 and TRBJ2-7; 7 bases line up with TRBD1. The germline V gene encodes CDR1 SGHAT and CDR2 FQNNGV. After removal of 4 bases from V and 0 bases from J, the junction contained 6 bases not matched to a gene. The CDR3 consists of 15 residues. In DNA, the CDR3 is TGTGCCAGCAGCTCCGACAGGGTCAGCTCCTACGAGCAGTACTTC. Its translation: CASSSDRVSSYEQYF.

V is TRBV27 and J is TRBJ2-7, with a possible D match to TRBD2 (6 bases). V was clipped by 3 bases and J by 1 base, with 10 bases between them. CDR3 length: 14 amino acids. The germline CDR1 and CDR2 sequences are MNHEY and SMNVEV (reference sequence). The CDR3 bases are TGTGCCAGCAGTTTCAGCGCGGGGTCCTACGAGCAGTACTTC. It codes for CASSFSAGSYEQYF.

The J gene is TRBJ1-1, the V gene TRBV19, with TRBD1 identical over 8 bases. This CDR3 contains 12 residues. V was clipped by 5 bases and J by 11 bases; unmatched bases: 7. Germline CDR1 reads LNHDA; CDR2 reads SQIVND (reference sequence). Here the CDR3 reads CASSATTGVAFF. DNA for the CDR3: TGTGCCAGTAGTGCCACGACAGGGGTCGCTTTCTTT.

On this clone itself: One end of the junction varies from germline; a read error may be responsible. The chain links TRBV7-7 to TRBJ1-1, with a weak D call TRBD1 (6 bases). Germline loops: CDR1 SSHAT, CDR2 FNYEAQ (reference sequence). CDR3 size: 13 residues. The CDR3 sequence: CASSLKQGTEAFF. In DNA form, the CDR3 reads TGTGCTAGCAGCTTAAAGCAGGGGACTGAAGCTTTCTTT. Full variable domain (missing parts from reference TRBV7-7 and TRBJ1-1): GAGVSQSPRYKVTKRGQDVTLRCDPISSHATLYWYQQALGQGPEFLTYFNYEAQPDKSGLPSDRFSAERPEGSISTLTIQRTEQRDSAMYRCASSLKQGTEAFFGQGTRLTVV.

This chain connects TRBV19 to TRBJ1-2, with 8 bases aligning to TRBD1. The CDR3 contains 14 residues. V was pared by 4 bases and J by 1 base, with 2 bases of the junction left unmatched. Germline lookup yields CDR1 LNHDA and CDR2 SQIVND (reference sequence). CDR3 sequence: CASSRTGNNYGYTF. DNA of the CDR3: TGTGCCAGTAGTAGGACAGGGAATAACTATGGCTACACCTTC. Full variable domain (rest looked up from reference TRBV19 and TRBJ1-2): DGGITQSPKYLFRKEGQNVTLSCEQNLNHDAMYWYRQDPGQGLRLIYYSQIVNDFQKGDIAEGYSVSREKKESFPLTVTSAQKNPTAFYLCASSRTGNNYGYTFGSGTRLTVV.